The 30 T cell receptor beta chains presented below share a single source sample, sequenced in a study of T-cell reconstitution after alpha-beta-depleted transplantation in children. It was with unique molecular identifiers that the TCRbeta library was prepared. TCRdb reprocessed the PCR reads with MiXCR, giving one entry per CDR3 protein. Of about 110,000 distinct CDR3 sequences in the sample, more than 20% were seen once. This material consisted of PBMCs, mostly from graft donor cells, taken 180 days after TCRalphabeta/CD19-depleted stem cell transplant. These receptors were collected from a male patient aged 2 to 10 who had a stem cell transplant for chronic granulomatous disease, so the T cells may come from the graft donor.

This clonotype came up many times. The chain links TRBV12-3 or TRBV12-4 to TRBJ2-7, with a weak D call TRBD2 (6 bases). V shed 5 bases and J shed 5 bases, with 13 bases lying between them. The CDR3 runs to 13 residues. The CDR3 spells CASSLGTYNEQYF. Written as DNA, the CDR3 is TGTGCCAGCAGTCTGGGGACTTATAACGAGCAGTACTTC.

Ten or more counts support this clonotype. The genes are TRBV20-1 and TRBJ2-3; 8 bases agree with TRBD2. Germline assignment: CDR1 DFQATT and CDR2 SNEGSKA (reference sequence). The CDR3 loop spans 13 amino acids. V was clipped by 4 bases and J by 6 bases; unmatched bases: 6. The CDR3 DNA sequence: TGCAGTGCTATTAGCGGGGCTCTGGATACGCAGTATTTT. Protein product: CSAISGALDTQYF.

This clonotype was found many times. The chain carries TRBV5-6 and TRBJ2-3, with D uncertain. CDR1 is SGHDT and CDR2 is YYEEEE in the germline V gene. The CDR3 totals 16 residues. Trimming removed 1 base at V and 2 bases at J, with 14 bases between. CDR3 nucleotides: TGTGCCAGCAGCTTGCGAGGTCGTCAGATCACAGATACGCAGTATTTT. It is translated as CASSLRGRQITDTQYF.

In its sample, this clonotype was seen a few times. CDR3 sequence (DNA): TGTGCCAGCAGTACACAGGTGGTGGGGGGCATGGGGTATCAGCCCCAGCATTTT. Translation gives CASSTQVVGGMGYQPQHF. This chain connects TRBV27 to TRBJ1-5, with D tentatively TRBD1 (6 bases). This CDR3 spans 18 amino acids. Trimming took 5 bases from V and 5 from J, leaving 25 bases between them. The germline V gene encodes CDR1 MNHEY and CDR2 SMNVEV (reference sequence).

The rearrangement joins TRBV7-2 to TRBJ2-1, with no clear D. The CDR3 loop spans 12 amino acids. Trimming took off 5 bases at V and 4 bases at J, with 6 bases between the two ends. The germline gives CDR1 SGHTA, CDR2 FQGNSA. The CDR3: CASSPQYNEQFF. In nucleotides, the CDR3 is TGTGCCAGCAGCCCGCAATACAATGAGCAGTTCTTC.

At least ten counts were recorded for this clonotype. V and J are TRBV12-3 or TRBV12-4 and TRBJ2-5; D is possibly TRBD1 (5 bases). The CDR3 length is 12 residues. V was shortened by 3 bases and J by 8 bases, with 10 bases between the two germline ends. The CDR3 nucleotides are TGTGCCAGCAGTTTGGACACAGGTACCCAGTACTTC. It encodes CASSLDTGTQYF.

The genes are TRBV6-5 and TRBJ2-7, with D possibly matching TRBD1 (6 bases). The CDR3 sequence is 16 residues long. Germline assignment: CDR1 MNHEY and CDR2 SVGAGI. Trimming cost V 2 bases and J 1 base, with 15 bases left between them. The CDR3 reads CASSYSRQARSYEQYF. The CDR3 DNA sequence: TGTGCCAGCAGTTACAGTAGACAGGCTAGGTCCTACGAGCAGTACTTC.

The V gene is TRBV19, the J gene TRBJ2-1; a weak D match, TRBD1 (5 bases). V lost 1 base and J lost 0, with 16 bases in between. This CDR3 has 18 amino acids. The germline V gene encodes CDR1 LNHDA and CDR2 SQIVND (reference sequence). This CDR3 reads CASSIGSSGYGSYNEQFF. The DNA of the CDR3 is TGTGCCAGTAGTATAGGATCTTCAGGGTATGGCTCCTACAATGAGCAGTTCTTC.

The chain links TRBV12-3 or TRBV12-4 to TRBJ2-5; D is unresolved. The CDR3 is made up of 15 amino acids. The V gene lost 6 bases and the J gene lost 5 bases, with 19 bases spanning the gap. The CDR3 DNA reads as TGTGCCAGCAGAACTCTTGGTTCTCTCGGTGAGACCCAGTACTTC. It codes for CASRTLGSLGETQYF.

This clonotype was seen a few times. Possible read error: a much larger clone is one base away. This rearrangement joins TRBV12-3 or TRBV12-4 to TRBJ2-4; D is possibly TRBD2 (6 bases). This CDR3 comprises 15 residues. Here the CDR3 reads CASSFGGLAKNSQYF. CDR3 DNA sequence: TGTGCCAGCAGTTTCGGGGGTTTAGCCAAAAACAGTCAGTACTTC.

This clonotype was detected only a few times. The V gene is TRBV12-3 or TRBV12-4, the J gene TRBJ2-6; D not certain. The CDR3 is 15 residues long. Trimming took 7 bases from V and 0 from J, leaving 10 bases between them. The CDR3 region is CASTWRSSGANVLTF. The CDR3 DNA follows: TGTGCCAGCACTTGGCGCAGCTCTGGGGCCAACGTCCTGACTTTC.

This clonotype was seen repeatedly, ten times or more. J is TRBJ2-5 and V is TRBV29-1; D possibly matches TRBD1 or TRBD2 (6 bases each). Germline lookup yields CDR1 SQVTM and CDR2 ANQGSEA. V shed 2 bases and J shed 5 bases, with 12 bases lying between them. CDR3 length: 13 amino acids. The CDR3 loop reads CSVERGGGETQYF. In nucleotides, the CDR3 is TGCAGCGTTGAACGAGGAGGGGGTGAGACCCAGTACTTC.

This clonotype was found a few times. This chain connects TRBV20-1 to TRBJ1-4, with 7 bases aligning to TRBD1. J was trimmed by 3 bases and V by 3 bases; bases with no gene match: 10. The CDR3 length is 16 residues. CDR1 is DFQATT and CDR2 is SNEGSKA in the germline V gene (reference sequence). The CDR3 coding sequence is TGCAGTGCTAGCCAATTCACAGGGGCGGCTAATGAAAAACTGTTTTTT. The encoded protein is CSASQFTGAANEKLFF.

This clonotype was seen more than once but under ten times. The rearrangement joins TRBV7-2 to TRBJ1-2; 12 nucleotides match TRBD1. The germline V gene encodes CDR1 SGHTA and CDR2 FQGNSA. V trimming: 5 bases; J trimming: 10 bases; junction bases outside the gene matches: 8. The CDR3 is 14 amino acids. In nucleotides, the CDR3 is TGTGCCAGCAGCGGCACGGGACAGGGGGCTGACTACACCTTC. This gives the protein CASSGTGQGADYTF. Complete variable domain (other parts from reference TRBV7-2 and TRBJ1-2): GAGVSQSPSNKVTEKGKDVELRCDPISGHTALYWYRQSLGQGLEFLIYFQGNSAPDKSGLPSDRFSAERTGGSVSTLTIQRTQQEDSAVYLCASSGTGQGADYTFGSGTRLTVV.

This clonotype was seen a few times. This rearrangement joins TRBV29-1 to TRBJ2-5; D perhaps matches TRBD1 (5 bases). CDR1 is SQVTM, CDR2 ANQGSEA, per germline. Trimming took off 3 bases at V and 4 bases at J, with 9 bases between the two ends. This CDR3 comprises 12 residues. CDR3 sequence: CSVDQGTETQYF. CDR3 bases: TGCAGCGTTGATCAGGGCACAGAGACCCAGTACTTC.

This clonotype was detected ten times or more. The chain employs TRBV19 and TRBJ2-6; 8 bases agree with TRBD1. This CDR3 region has 18 residues. The V gene end was trimmed by 6 bases and the J gene end by 3 bases; junction bases not matched to a gene: 13. The germline gives CDR1 LNHDA, CDR2 SQIVND (reference sequence). The CDR3 loop is CASRSLRDRFGGANVLTF. DNA of the CDR3: TGTGCCAGTAGATCCCTTCGGGACAGGTTCGGTGGGGCCAACGTCCTGACTTTC.

This clonotype occurred many times. This chain joins TRBV27 and TRBJ1-1; D is perhaps TRBD1 (6 bases). The CDR3 has 13 amino acids. Trimming took off 3 bases at V and 7 bases at J, with 12 bases between the two ends. Germline lookup yields CDR1 MNHEY and CDR2 SMNVEV (reference sequence). The CDR3 DNA reads as TGTGCCAGCAGTTTCTCGGGGGCCCTTGAAGCTTTCTTT. This gives the protein CASSFSGALEAFF.

A few counts support this clonotype. The J gene is TRBJ2-1, the V gene TRBV7-2, with D perhaps TRBD1 (5 bases). The germline V gene encodes CDR1 SGHTA and CDR2 FQGNSA. The CDR3 is 13 amino acids. V was pared by 1 base and J by 5 bases, with 6 bases between. CDR3 residues: CASSLVGDNEQFF. The CDR3 region has the DNA TGTGCCAGCAGCTTAGTAGGGGACAATGAGCAGTTCTTC.

Only one count was recorded for this clonotype. This chain links TRBV7-3 with TRBJ2-7; 11 positions agree with TRBD2. From germline, CDR1 is SGHTA and CDR2 FQGTGA. V lost 5 bases and J lost 2; bases outside the gene matches: 5. The CDR3 contains 15 residues. DNA of the CDR3: TGTGCCAGCAGCGCCGGGACTAGCGGTCCCTACGAGCAGTACTTC. Protein sequence: CASSAGTSGPYEQYF. The variable domain in full, completed from reference TRBV7-3 and TRBJ2-7, reads GAGVSQTPSNKVTEKGKYVELRCDPISGHTALYWYRQSLGQGPEFLIYFQGTGAADDSGLPNDRFFAVRPEGSVSTLKIQRTERGDSAVYLCASSAGTSGPYEQYFGPGTRLTVT.

V is TRBV5-1 and J is TRBJ2-7; D unclear. The CDR3 covers 12 residues. The V end was cut by 4 bases, the J end by 1 base, with 6 bases between. Germline V lookup: CDR1 SGHRS, CDR2 YFSETQ. The chain's CDR3 is CASSLESYEQYF. CDR3 DNA sequence: TGCGCCAGCAGCCTGGAGTCCTACGAGCAGTACTTC. The full variable domain, its missing parts supplied by reference TRBV5-1 and TRBJ2-7, is KAGVTQTPRYLIKTRGQQVTLSCSPISGHRSVSWYQQTPGQGLQFLFEYFSETQRNKGNFPGRFSGRQFSNSRSEMNVSTLELGDSALYLCASSLESYEQYFGPGTRLTVT.

This clonotype was seen ten or more times. This rearrangement joins TRBV20-1 to TRBJ2-3, with 10 bases matching TRBD2. This CDR3 contains 14 residues. V was pared by 4 bases and J by 4 bases, with 5 bases of the junction left unmatched. The germline gives CDR1 DFQATT, CDR2 SNEGSKA (reference sequence). The chain's CDR3 is CSATGLAYPDTQYF. DNA for the CDR3: TGCAGTGCTACGGGACTAGCGTACCCAGATACGCAGTATTTT.

This clonotype was seen many times. The chain recombines TRBV27 with TRBJ1-1; 7 nucleotides align to TRBD1. In germline, CDR1 is MNHEY, CDR2 SMNVEV (reference sequence). CDR3 length equals 13 residues. With V trimmed by 6 bases and J by 1 base, 2 bases remained unmatched. CDR3 amino acids: CASSPGGNTEAFF. CDR3 nucleotides: TGTGCCAGCAGCCCAGGGGGGAACACTGAAGCTTTCTTT.

In its sample, this clonotype was seen a few times. The rearrangement joins TRBV12-3 or TRBV12-4 to TRBJ1-4; D uncertain. The CDR3 length is 14 residues. Trimming removed 4 bases from V and 4 bases from J, with 10 bases in between. CDR3 loop: CASSSRHGNEKLFF. In nucleotides, the CDR3 is TGTGCCAGCAGTTCTCGTCATGGTAATGAAAAACTGTTTTTT.

This clonotype showed up many times. The chain is built from TRBV12-3 or TRBV12-4 and TRBJ2-3; D might be TRBD2 (5 bases). The length of the CDR3 is 14 residues. The germline V and J ends were trimmed by 5 bases and 10 bases, with 19 bases remaining between them. The CDR3 region is CASSLRHEGSAQYF. Here the CDR3 DNA reads TGTGCCAGCAGTCTAAGACATGAGGGCTCGGCGCAGTATTTT.

This clonotype occurred many times. The CDR3 spells CASSYVDRSYTEAFF. The CDR3 nucleotides are TGTGCCAGCAGTTACGTCGACAGGAGCTACACTGAAGCTTTCTTT. J is TRBJ1-1 and V is TRBV6-5; D may be TRBD1 (6 bases). The CDR3 consists of 15 residues. The V and J ends lost 2 bases and 3 bases respectively, with 13 bases between them. Germline CDR1 is MNHEY and CDR2 is SVGAGI.

The rearrangement joins TRBV5-6 to TRBJ1-5, with D perhaps TRBD1 (5 bases). Germline lookup yields CDR1 SGHDT and CDR2 YYEEEE. Trimming removed 4 bases from V and 6 bases from J, with 14 bases in between. The CDR3 totals 14 residues. Here the CDR3 reads CASSPRGGSQPQHF. CDR3 coding DNA: TGTGCCAGCAGCCCTCGGGGGGGAAGTCAGCCCCAGCATTTT. Supplemented by reference TRBV5-6 and TRBJ1-5, the full variable domain reads DAGVTQSPTHLIKTRGQQVTLRCSPKSGHDTVSWYQQALGQGPQFIFQYYEEEERQRGNFPDRFSGHQFPNYSSELNVNALLLGDSALYLCASSPRGGSQPQHFGDGTRLSIL.

This clonotype was seen ten or more times. This chain uses TRBV5-1 with TRBJ2-6, with D unresolved. V lost 0 bases and J 0 bases, leaving 7 bases between the germline ends. The length of the CDR3 is 16 residues. CDR1 is SGHRS, CDR2 YFSETQ, per germline. The CDR3 coding sequence is TGCGCCAGCAGCTTGGTCGAAATCTCTGGGGCCAACGTCCTGACTTTC. It is translated as CASSLVEISGANVLTF.

This clonotype was counted ten times or more. The chain uses TRBV10-3 and TRBJ2-5; 10 nucleotides match TRBD1. Losses at the gene ends were 7 bases for V and 5 bases for J; bases not matched to a gene: 7. From germline, CDR1 is ENHRY and CDR2 SYGVKD. The CDR3 totals 14 residues. The CDR3 reads CAIKGQGLGETQYF. CDR3 nucleotide sequence: TGTGCCATCAAGGGACAGGGGCTTGGGGAGACCCAGTACTTC.

Regarding this clonotype: It may be a read error: a sequence one base away is much more abundant. This chain uses TRBV29-1 with TRBJ2-3; no clear D. The CDR3 is 16 residues long. The germline CDR1 and CDR2 sequences are SQVTM and ANQGSEA. V shed 0 bases and J shed 2 bases, with 15 bases lying between them. Here the CDR3 reads CSVEDLGKLYTDTQYF. The CDR3, as DNA: TGCAGCGTTGAAGATCTAGGGAAACTTTACACAGATACGCAGTATTTT.

This clonotype was counted between two and nine times. V usage is TRBV5-1 and J usage is TRBJ2-1; D gene ambiguous. V was clipped by 0 bases and J by 4 bases, with 11 bases between them. CDR1 and CDR2 (germline): SGHRS, YFSETQ. This CDR3 is built from 15 residues. The DNA for the CDR3 is TGCGCCAGCAGCTTGGCCGCGGTGGGGTACAATGAGCAGTTCTTC. This encodes CASSLAAVGYNEQFF.